This passage covers 3 T cell receptor beta chains from one sample sequenced in a study of shared clonotypes between healthy human individuals (dated by TCRdb to the early 2020s). Preparation of the library involved the immunoSEQ multiplex PCR assay. TCRdb limited this immuneACCESS table to in-frame rearrangements with V and J called. A share of clones is missing; checked studies link under half to unresolved V genes, and the rest is unexplained. This sample is represented by approximately 810,000 clones; around 92% of them were singletons. Clones ranked in the top ten supply around 24% of the sample. CD8 naive samples consisted of CD45RO-negative cells that were positively selected for CCR7, yielding a CD45RA+CCR7+ population without TemRA cells. The material sequenced was naive CD8+ T cells sorted from blood. Per the publication, the cell subset or site label means: CD45RA+CCR7+. These receptors all come from a man aged 25 to 40 in good health.

The chain uses TRBV4-3 and TRBJ2-1; 10 nucleotides align to TRBD1. The CDR3 loop spans 16 amino acids. Germline trimming cut 0 bases from V and 9 bases from J; bases unmatched to any gene: 8. The germline V gene encodes CDR1 LGHNA and CDR2 YSLEER. The CDR3, as DNA: TGCGCCAGCAGCCAAGATGGAGGGACAGGGGAGGGTGAGCAGTTCTTC. This gives the protein CASSQDGGTGEGEQFF.

V gene TRBV7-8 combines with J gene TRBJ1-1; 9 bases map to TRBD1. Germline CDR1 reads SGHVS; CDR2 reads FQNEAQ. This CDR3 is built from 14 residues. V shed 5 bases and J 5 bases; nucleotides not matched to a gene: 6. CDR3 nucleotides: TGTGCCAGCAGCCAATGGACAGGGGTTACTGAAGCTTTCTTT. Translated: CASSQWTGVTEAFF.

This chain uses TRBV7-9 with TRBJ2-7; D gene unclear. The germline CDR1 and CDR2 sequences are SEHNR and FQNEAQ (reference sequence). V was trimmed by 2 bases and J by 2 bases, leaving 10 bases between them. The CDR3 spans 14 residues. CDR3 loop: CASSLQADAYEQYF. The CDR3 DNA is TGTGCCAGCAGCTTACAGGCGGATGCCTACGAGCAGTACTTC.